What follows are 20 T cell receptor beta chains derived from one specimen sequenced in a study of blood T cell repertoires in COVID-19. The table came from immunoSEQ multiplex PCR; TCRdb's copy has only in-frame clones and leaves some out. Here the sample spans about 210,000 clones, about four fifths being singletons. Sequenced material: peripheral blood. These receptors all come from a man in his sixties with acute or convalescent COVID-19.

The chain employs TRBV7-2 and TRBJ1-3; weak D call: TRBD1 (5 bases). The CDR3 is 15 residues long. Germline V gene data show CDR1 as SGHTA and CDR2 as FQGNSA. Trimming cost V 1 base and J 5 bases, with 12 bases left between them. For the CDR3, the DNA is TGTGCCAGCAGCTTAGAAGGGGCGCGCCGAAACACCATATATTTT. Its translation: CASSLEGARRNTIYF.

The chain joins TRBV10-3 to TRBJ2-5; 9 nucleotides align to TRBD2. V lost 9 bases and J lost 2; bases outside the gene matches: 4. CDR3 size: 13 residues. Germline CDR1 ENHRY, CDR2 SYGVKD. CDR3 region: CAIRLAAQETQYF. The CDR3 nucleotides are TGTGCCATTAGACTAGCGGCACAAGAGACCCAGTACTTC.

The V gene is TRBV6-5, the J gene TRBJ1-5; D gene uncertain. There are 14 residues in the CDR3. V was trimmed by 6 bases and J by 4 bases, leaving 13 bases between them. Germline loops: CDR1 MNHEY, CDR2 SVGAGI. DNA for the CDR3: TGTGCCAGCAGCCTCCACCACACGAATCAGCCCCAGCATTTT. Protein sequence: CASSLHHTNQPQHF.

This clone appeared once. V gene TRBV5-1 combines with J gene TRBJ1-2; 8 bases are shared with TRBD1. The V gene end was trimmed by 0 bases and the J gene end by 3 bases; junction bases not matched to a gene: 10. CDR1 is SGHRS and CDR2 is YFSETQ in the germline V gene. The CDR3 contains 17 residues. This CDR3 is CASSLDRGSSIDYGYTF. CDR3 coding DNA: TGCGCCAGCAGCTTGGACAGGGGGTCCTCAATAGACTATGGCTACACCTTC.

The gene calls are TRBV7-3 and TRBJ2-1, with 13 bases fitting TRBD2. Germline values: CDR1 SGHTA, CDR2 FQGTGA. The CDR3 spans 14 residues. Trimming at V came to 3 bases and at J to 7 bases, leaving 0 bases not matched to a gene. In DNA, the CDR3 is TGTGCCAGCAGCTTGGGACTAGCGGGAAATGAGCAGTTCTTC. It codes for CASSLGLAGNEQFF.

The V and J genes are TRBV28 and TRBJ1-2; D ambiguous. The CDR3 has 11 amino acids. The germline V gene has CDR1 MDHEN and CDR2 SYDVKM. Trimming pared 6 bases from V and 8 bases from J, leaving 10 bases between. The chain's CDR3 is CASSWTGGYTF. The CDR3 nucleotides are TGTGCCAGCAGCTGGACTGGAGGCTACACCTTC.

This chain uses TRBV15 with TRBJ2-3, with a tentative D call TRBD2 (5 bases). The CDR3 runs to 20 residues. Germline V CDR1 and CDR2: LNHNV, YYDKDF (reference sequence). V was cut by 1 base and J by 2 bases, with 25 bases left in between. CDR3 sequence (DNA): TGTGCCACCAGCAGAGGTTGGGGAGACGGGCCGACACGACTCACAGATACGCAGTATTTT. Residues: CATSRGWGDGPTRLTDTQYF.

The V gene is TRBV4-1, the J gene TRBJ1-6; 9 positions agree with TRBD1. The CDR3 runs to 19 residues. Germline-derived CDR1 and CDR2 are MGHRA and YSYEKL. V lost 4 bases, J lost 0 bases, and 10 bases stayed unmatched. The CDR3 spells CASSPGTGRTSSYNSPLHF. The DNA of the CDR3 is TGCGCCAGCAGCCCCGGGACAGGGCGGACTAGCTCCTATAATTCACCCCTCCACTTT.

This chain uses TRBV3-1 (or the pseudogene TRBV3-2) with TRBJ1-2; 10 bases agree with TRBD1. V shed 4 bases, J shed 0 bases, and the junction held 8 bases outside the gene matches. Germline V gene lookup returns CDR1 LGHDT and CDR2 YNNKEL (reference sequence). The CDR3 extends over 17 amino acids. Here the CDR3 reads CASSPRTGGTANYGYTF. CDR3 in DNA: TGTGCCAGCAGCCCCCGGACAGGGGGGACCGCTAACTATGGCTACACCTTC.

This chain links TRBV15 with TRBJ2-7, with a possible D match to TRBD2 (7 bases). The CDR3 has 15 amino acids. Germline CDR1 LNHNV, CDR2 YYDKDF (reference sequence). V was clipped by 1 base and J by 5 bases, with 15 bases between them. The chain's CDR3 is CATSRGRGQVDEQYF. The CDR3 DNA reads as TGTGCCACCAGCAGAGGGCGGGGGCAAGTAGACGAGCAGTACTTC.

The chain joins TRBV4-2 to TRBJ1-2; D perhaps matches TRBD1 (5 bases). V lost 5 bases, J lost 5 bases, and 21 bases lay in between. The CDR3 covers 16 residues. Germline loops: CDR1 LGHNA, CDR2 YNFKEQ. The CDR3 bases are TGTGCCAGCAGCAAAGGGGTCGGGGGGGAGGATTATGGCTACACCTTC. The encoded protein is CASSKGVGGEDYGYTF.

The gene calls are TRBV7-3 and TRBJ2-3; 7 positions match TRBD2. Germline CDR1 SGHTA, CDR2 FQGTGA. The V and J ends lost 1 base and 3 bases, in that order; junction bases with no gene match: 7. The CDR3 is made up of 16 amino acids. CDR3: CASSLKQAGLTDTQYF. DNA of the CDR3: TGTGCCAGCAGCTTAAAGCAAGCGGGATTGACAGATACGCAGTATTTT.

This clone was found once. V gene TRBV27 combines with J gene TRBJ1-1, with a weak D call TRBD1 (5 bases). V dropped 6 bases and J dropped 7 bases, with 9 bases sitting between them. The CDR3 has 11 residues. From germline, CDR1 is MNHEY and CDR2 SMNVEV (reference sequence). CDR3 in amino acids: CASRARGEAFF. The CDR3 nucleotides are TGTGCCAGCAGGGCAAGGGGTGAAGCTTTCTTT.

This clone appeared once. The CDR3 is CAWSLGYTDTQYF. The CDR3 DNA follows: TGTGCCTGGAGTTTGGGCTACACAGATACGCAGTATTTT. The chain links TRBV30 to TRBJ2-3; D not certain. Trimming shortened V by 2 bases and J by 2 bases, and 8 bases separated the two germline ends. The CDR3 is 13 residues long. The germline CDR1 and CDR2 sequences are GTSNPN and SVGIG (reference sequence).

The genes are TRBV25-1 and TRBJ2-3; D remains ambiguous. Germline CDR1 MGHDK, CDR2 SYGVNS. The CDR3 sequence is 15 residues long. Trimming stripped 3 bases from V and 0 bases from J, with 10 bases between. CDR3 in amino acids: CASSDPGTSTDTQYF. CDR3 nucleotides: TGTGCCAGCAGTGACCCAGGAACCAGCACAGATACGCAGTATTTT.

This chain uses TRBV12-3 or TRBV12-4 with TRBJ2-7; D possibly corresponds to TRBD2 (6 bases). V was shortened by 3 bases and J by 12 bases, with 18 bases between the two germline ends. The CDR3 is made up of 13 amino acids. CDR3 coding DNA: TGTGCCAGCAGTTTGAGGGACTTCCCCTTAACGTACTTC. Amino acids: CASSLRDFPLTYF.

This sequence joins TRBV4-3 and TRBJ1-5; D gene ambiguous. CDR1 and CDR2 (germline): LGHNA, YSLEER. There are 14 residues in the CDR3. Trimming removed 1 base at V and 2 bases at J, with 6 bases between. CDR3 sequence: CASSQVVRNQPQHF. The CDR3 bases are TGCGCCAGCAGCCAAGTAGTCCGCAATCAGCCCCAGCATTTT.

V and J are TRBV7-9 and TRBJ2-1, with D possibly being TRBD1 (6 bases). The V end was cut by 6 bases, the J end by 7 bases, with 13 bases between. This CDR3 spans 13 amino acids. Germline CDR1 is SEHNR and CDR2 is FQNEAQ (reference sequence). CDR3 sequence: CASSQLGANEQFF. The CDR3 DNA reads TGTGCCAGCAGTCAGCTGGGGGCGAATGAGCAGTTCTTC.

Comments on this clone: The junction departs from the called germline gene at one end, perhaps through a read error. CDR3 in DNA: TGTGCCAACAGTTTACGGGACTCCGATATCTACGAGCAGTACTTC. Translation: CANSLRDSDIYEQYF. The genes are TRBV27 and TRBJ2-7, with D perhaps matching TRBD2 (6 bases). Germline loops: CDR1 MNHEY, CDR2 SMNVEV (reference sequence). This CDR3 region has 15 residues.

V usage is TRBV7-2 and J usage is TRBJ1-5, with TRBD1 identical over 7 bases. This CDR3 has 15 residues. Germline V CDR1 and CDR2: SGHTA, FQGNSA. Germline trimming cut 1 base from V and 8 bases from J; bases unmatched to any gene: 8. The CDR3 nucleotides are TGTGCCAGCAGCTTAGTGGCCGGGACAGAGAAGCCCCAGCATTTT. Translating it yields CASSLVAGTEKPQHF.